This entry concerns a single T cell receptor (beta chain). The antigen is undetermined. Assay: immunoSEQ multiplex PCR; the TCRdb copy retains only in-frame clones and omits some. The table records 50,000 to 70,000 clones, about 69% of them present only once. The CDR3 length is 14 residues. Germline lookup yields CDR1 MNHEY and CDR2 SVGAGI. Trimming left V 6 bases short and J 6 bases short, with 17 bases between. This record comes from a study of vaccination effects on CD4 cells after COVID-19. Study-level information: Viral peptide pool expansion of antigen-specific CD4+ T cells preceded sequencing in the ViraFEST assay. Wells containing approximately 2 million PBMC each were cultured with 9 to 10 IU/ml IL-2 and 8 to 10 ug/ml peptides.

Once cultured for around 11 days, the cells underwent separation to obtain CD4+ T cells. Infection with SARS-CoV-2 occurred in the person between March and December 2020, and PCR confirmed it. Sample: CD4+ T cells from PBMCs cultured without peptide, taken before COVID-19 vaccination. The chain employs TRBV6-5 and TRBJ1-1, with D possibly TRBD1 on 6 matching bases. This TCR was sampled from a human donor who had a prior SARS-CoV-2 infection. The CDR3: CASSAVQGSAEAFF. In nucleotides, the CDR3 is TGTGCCAGCAGCGCCGTACAGGGCTCGGCTGAAGCTTTCTTT.